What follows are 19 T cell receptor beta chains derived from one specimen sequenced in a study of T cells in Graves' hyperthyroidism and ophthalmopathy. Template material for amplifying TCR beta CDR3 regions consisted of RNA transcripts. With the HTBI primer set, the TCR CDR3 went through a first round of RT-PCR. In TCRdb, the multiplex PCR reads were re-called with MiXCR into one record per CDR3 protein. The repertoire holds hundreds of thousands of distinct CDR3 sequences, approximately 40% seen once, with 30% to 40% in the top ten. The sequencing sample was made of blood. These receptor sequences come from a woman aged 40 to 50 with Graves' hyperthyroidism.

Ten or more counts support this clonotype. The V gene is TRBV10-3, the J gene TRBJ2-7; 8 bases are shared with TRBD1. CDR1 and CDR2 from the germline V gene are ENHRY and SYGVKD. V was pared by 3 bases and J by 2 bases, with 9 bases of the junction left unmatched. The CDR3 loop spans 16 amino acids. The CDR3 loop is CAISDHAVTGAYEQYF. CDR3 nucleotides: TGTGCCATCAGTGACCATGCCGTGACAGGGGCCTACGAGCAGTACTTC.

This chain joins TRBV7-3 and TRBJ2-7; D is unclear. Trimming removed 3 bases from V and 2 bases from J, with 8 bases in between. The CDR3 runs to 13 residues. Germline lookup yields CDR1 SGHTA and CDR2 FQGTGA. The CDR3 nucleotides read TGTGCCAGCAGCTTGGACGCGACCTACGAGCAGTACTTC. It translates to CASSLDATYEQYF.

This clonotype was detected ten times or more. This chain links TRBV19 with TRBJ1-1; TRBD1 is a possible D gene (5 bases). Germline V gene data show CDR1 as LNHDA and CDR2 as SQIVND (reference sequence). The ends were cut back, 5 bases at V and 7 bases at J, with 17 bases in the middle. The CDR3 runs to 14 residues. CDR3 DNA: TGTGCCAGTAGTTCGTCGGGGAGGGGCGGTGAAGCTTTCTTT. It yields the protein CASSSSGRGGEAFF.

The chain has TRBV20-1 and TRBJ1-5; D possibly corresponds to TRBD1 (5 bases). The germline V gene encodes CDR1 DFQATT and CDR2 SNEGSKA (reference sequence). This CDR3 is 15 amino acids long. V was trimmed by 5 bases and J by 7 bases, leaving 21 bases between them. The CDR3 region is CSAEQSGPLPQPQHF. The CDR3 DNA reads TGCAGTGCTGAACAATCGGGGCCCCTTCCGCAGCCCCAGCATTTT.

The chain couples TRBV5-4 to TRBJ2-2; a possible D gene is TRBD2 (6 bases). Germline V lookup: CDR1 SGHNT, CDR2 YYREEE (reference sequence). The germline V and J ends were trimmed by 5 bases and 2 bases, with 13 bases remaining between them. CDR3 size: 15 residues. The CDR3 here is CASRSDYGNTGELFF. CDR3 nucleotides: TGTGCCAGCAGGTCGGACTACGGAAACACCGGGGAGCTGTTTTTT. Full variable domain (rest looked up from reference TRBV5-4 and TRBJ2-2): ETGVTQSPTHLIKTRGQQVTLRCSSQSGHNTVSWYQQALGQGPQFIFQYYREEENGRGNFPPRFSGLQFPNYSSELNVNALELDDSALYLCASRSDYGNTGELFFGEGSRLTVL.

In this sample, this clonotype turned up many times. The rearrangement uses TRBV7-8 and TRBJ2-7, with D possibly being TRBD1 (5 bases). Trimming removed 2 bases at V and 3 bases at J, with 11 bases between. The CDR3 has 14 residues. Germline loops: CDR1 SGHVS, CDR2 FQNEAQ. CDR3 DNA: TGTGCCAGCAGCTTACAGGGATTGTTCTACGAGCAGTACTTC. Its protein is CASSLQGLFYEQYF.

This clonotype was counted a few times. The CDR3 region has the DNA TGTGCCAGCAGTCCCGGGACAGGGTCATGGGGCTACACCTTC. The encoded protein is CASSPGTGSWGYTF. The gene calls are TRBV11-2 and TRBJ1-2; 9 positions agree with TRBD1. Trimming took 6 bases from V and 8 from J; bases not matched to a gene: 10. The germline CDR1 and CDR2 sequences are SGHAT and FQNNGV. The CDR3 length is 14 residues.

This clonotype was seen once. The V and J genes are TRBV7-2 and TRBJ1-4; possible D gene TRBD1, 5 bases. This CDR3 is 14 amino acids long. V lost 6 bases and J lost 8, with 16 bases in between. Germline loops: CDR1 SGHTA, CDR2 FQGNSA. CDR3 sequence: CASSWGPTEEKLFF. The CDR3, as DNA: TGTGCCAGCAGTTGGGGACCCACGGAGGAAAAACTGTTTTTT.

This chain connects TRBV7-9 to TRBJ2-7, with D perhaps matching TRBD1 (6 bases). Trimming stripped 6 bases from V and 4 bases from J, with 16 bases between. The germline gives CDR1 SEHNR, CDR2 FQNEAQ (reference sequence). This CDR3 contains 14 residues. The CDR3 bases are TGTGCCAGCAGTTACACCGGACAGTTTTACGAGCAGTACTTC. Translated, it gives CASSYTGQFYEQYF.

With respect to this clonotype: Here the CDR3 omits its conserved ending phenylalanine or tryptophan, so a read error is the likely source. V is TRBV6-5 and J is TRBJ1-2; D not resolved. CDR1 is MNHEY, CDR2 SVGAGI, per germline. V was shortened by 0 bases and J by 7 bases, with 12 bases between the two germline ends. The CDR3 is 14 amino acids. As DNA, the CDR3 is TGTGCCAGCAGTTACTCGGAGCGGGCAGGTGGCTACACCCTC. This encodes CASSYSERAGGYTL.

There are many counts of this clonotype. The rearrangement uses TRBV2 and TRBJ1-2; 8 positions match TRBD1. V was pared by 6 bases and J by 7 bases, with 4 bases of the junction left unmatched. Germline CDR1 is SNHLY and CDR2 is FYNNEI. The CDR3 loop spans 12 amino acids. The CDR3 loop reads CASSPDRGGYTF. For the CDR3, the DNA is TGTGCCAGCAGCCCAGACAGGGGTGGCTACACCTTC.

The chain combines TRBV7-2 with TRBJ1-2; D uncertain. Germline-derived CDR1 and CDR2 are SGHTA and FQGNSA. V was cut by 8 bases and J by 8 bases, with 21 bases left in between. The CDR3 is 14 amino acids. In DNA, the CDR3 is TGTGCCAGCTCACCCCGGTCGATCGCCAAGGGCTACACCTTC. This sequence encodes CASSPRSIAKGYTF.

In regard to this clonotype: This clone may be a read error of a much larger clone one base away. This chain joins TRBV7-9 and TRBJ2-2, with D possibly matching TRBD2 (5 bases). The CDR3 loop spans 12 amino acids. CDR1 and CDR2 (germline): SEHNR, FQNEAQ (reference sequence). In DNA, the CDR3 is TGTGCCAGCAGCTTACTGGACGGGGAGCTGTTGTTT. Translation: CASSLLDGELLF.

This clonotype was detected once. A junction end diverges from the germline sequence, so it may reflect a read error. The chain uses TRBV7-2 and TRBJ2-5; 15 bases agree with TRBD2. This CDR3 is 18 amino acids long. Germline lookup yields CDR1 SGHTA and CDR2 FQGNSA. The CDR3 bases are TGCGCCAGCAGCCAAGGAGGACTAGCGGGGGGGACGGTAAAGACCCAGTACTTC. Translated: CASSQGGLAGGTVKTQYF.

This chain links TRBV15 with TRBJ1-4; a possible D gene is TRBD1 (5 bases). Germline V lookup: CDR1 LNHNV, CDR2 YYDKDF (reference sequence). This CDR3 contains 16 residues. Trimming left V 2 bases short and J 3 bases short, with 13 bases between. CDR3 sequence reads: CATSRPGAGPNEKLFF. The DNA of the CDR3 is TGTGCCACCAGCAGACCCGGGGCAGGGCCTAATGAAAAACTGTTTTTT.

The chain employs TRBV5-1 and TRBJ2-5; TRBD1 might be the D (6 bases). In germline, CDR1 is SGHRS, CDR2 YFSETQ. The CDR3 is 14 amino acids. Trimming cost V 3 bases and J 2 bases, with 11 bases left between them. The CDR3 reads CASSYRRGQETQYF. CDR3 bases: TGCGCCAGCAGCTACCGCAGGGGACAAGAGACCCAGTACTTC.

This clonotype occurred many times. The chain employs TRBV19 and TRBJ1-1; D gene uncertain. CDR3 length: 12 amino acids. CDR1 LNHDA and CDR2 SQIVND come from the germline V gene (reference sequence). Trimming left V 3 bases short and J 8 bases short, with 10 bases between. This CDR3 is CASSIGQIEAFF. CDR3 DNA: TGTGCCAGTAGTATCGGGCAGATCGAAGCTTTCTTT.

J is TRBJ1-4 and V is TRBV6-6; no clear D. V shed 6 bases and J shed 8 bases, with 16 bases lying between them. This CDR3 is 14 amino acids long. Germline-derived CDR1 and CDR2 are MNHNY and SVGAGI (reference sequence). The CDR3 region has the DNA TGTGCCAGCAGGGGCCAGAGTACTGGAGAAAAACTGTTTTTT. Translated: CASRGQSTGEKLFF.

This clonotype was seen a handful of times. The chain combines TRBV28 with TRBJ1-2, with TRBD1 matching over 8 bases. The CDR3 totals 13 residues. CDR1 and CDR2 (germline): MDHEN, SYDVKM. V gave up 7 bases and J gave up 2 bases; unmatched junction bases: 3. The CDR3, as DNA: TGTGCCAGCATCACAGGGGGAAACTATGGCTACACCTTC. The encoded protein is CASITGGNYGYTF.